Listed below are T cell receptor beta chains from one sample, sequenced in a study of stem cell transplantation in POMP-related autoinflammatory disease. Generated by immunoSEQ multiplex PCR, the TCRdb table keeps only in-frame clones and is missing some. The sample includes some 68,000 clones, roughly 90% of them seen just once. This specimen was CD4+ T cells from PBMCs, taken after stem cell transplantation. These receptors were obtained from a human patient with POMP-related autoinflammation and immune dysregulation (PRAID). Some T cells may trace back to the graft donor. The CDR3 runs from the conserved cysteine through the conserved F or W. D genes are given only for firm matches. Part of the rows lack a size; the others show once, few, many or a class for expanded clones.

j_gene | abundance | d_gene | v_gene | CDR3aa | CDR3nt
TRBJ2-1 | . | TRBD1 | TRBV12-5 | CASGLGQGWFF | TGTGCTAGTGGTTTGGGACAGGGATGGTTCTTC
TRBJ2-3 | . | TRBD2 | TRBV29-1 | CSVEGISGSPTDTQYF | TGCAGCGTTGAAGGAATAAGCGGGAGTCCAACAGATACGCAGTATTTT
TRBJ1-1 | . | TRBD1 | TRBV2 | CASRTGIVDTEAFF | TGTGCCAGCAGGACAGGGATTGTAGACACTGAAGCTTTCTTT
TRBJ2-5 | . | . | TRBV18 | CASSPPSKTGTQYF | TGTGCCAGCTCACCACCGTCCAAAACAGGGACCCAGTACTTC
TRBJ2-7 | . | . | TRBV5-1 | CASSLGLRAHEQYF | TGCGCCAGCAGCTTGGGCCTTAGGGCCCACGAGCAGTACTTC
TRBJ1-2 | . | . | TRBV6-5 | CASSYSIWEPYGYTF | TGTGCCAGCAGTTACTCGATTTGGGAGCCCTATGGCTACACCTTC
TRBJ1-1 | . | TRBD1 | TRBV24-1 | CATSDTRTGGFEAFF | TGTGCCACCAGTGACACAAGGACAGGGGGCTTTGAAGCTTTCTTT
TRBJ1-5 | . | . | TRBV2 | CASSERRSLSNQPQHF | TGTGCCAGCAGTGAGAGACGGTCCTTAAGCAATCAGCCCCAGCATTTT
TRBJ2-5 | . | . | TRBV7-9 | CASSFGRETQYF | TGTGCCAGCAGCTTTGGGAGGGAGACCCAGTACTTC
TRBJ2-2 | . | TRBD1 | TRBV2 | CASSGTGGGTGELFF | TGTGCCAGCAGTGGGACAGGGGGCGGCACCGGGGAGCTGTTTTTT
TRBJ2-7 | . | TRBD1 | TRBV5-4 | CASSLDTGAYEQYF | TGTGCCAGCAGCTTGGATACAGGGGCCTACGAGCAGTACTTC
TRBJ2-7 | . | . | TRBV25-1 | CASSDGGPPYEQYF | TGTGCCAGCAGTGATGGAGGGCCTCCCTACGAGCAGTACTTC
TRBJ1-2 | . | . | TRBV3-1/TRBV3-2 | CASSHWAEGYTF | TGTGCCAGCAGCCATTGGGCGGAAGGCTACACCTTC
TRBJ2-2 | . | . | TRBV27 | CASSLSYGSGTGELFF | TGTGCCAGCAGTTTATCATACGGGTCCGGCACCGGGGAGCTGTTTTTT
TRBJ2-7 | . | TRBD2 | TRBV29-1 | CSVVRAGDEQYF | TGCAGCGTTGTTCGAGCGGGGGACGAGCAGTACTTC
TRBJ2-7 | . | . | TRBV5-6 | CASSEEGWAYEQYF | TGTGCCAGCAGCGAGGAGGGTTGGGCCTACGAGCAGTACTTC
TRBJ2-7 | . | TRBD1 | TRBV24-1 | CATSPGQGSYEQYF | TGTGCCACCAGCCCGGGACAGGGGAGCTACGAGCAGTACTTC
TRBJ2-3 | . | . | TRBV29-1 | CSVGPKFTDTQYF | TGCAGCGTTGGGCCCAAGTTCACAGATACGCAGTATTTT
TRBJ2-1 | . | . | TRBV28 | CASRDGDWYNEQFF | TGTGCCAGCAGGGATGGGGACTGGTACAATGAGCAGTTCTTC
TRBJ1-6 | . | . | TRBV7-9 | CASSFNLHSYNSPLHF | TGTGCCAGCAGCTTTAACTTGCACTCCTATAATTCACCCCTCCACTTT
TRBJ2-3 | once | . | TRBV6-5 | CASSPPGHTDTQYF | TGTGCCAGCAGCCCGCCGGGGCACACAGATACGCAGTATTTT
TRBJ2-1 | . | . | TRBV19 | CASTWDKYSYNEQFF | TGTGCCAGTACCTGGGACAAATACTCCTACAATGAGCAGTTCTTC
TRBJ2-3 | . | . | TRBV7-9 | CASSFGQPTDTQYF | TGTGCCAGCAGCTTCGGACAACCCACAGATACGCAGTATTTT
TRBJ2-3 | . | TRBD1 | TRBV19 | CASSGQGRADTQYF | TGTGCCAGTAGTGGACAGGGAAGGGCAGATACGCAGTATTTT
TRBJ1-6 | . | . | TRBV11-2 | CASSLVDYNSPLHF | TGTGCCAGCAGCTTAGTAGATTATAATTCACCCCTCCACTTT
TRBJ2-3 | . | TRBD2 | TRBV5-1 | CASSRGGRDTQYF | TGCGCCAGCAGCCGGGGGGGCCGGGATACGCAGTATTTT
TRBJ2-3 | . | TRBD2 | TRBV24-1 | CATSDRTSGGHGDTQYF | TGTGCCACCAGTGACCGGACTAGCGGGGGGCATGGAGATACGCAGTATTTT
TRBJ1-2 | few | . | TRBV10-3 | CAISGSQGTPPYGYTF | TGTGCCATCAGTGGATCCCAAGGGACACCCCCCTATGGCTACACCTTC
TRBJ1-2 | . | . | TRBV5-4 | CASSLWGGRRKDGYTF | TGTGCCAGCAGCTTGTGGGGGGGCAGGAGGAAGGATGGCTACACCTTC
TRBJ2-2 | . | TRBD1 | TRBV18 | CASSTLGQAAGELFF | TGTGCCAGCTCAACCCTCGGACAGGCGGCCGGGGAGCTGTTTTTT
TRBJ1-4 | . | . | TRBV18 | CASSDQRWEKLFF | TGTGCCAGCTCAGACCAGAGGTGGGAAAAACTGTTTTTT
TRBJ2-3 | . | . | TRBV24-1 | CATSDPGVLGDTQYF | TGTGCCACCAGTGACCCAGGGGTCCTCGGGGATACGCAGTATTTT
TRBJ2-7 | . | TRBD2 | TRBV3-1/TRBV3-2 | CASSPPGLAGGYEQYF | TGTGCCAGCAGCCCCCCTGGGCTAGCGGGAGGGTACGAGCAGTACTTC
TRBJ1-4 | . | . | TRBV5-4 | CASSSGALPTNEKLFF | TGTGCCAGCAGCTCGGGGGCCTTACCAACTAATGAAAAACTGTTTTTT
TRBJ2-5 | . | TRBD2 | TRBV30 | CAWGVAGGETQYF | TGTGCCTGGGGGGTAGCGGGAGGGGAGACCCAGTACTTC
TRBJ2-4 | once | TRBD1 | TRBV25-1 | CASSLRQGNIQYF | TGTGCCAGCAGCTTACGACAGGGAAACATTCAGTACTTC
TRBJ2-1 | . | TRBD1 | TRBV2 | CASSLSQGAYNEQFF | TGTGCCAGCAGTCTCAGTCAGGGGGCGTACAATGAGCAGTTCTTC
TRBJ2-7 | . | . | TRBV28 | CASRLRDEQYF | TGTGCCAGCCGCCTTCGAGACGAGCAGTACTTC